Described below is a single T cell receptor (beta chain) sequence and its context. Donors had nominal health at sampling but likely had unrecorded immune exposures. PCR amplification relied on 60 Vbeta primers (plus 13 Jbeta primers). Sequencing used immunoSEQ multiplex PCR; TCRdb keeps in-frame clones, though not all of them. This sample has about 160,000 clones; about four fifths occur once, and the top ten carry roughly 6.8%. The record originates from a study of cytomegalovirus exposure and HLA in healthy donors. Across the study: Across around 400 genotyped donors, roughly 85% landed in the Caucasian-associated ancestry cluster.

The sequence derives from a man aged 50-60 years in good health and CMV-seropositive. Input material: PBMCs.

The CDR3 DNA follows: TGTGCCAGTAGCAGACTAGCGCCTAGCACAGATACGCAGTATTTT. Residues: CASSRLAPSTDTQYF. The chain carries TRBV19 and TRBJ2-3, with 8 bases identical to TRBD2. The CDR3 is 15 amino acids. From germline, CDR1 is LNHDA and CDR2 SQIVND (reference sequence). The trim removed 6 bases at V and 0 bases at J, leaving 5 bases unmatched.